Following are 16 T cell receptor beta chains from one sample sequenced in a study of regulatory T cells in long-lasting Graves disease. Time point: newly diagnosed GD, antithyroid drugs for less than 3 months. Making the TCR library involved RNA that had been extracted from PBMCs. Building of the TCR beta libraries involved iRepertoire HTBI primers and Arm-PCR of CDR3 regions. TCRdb independently ran MiXCR on the multiplex PCR reads; one entry per CDR3 protein. Among fewer than 350,000 distinct CDR3 sequences, roughly 18% were seen once, and the ten largest hold more than 30%. This material consisted of peripheral blood mononuclear cells (PBMCs), taken at new diagnosis, from a patient treated with antithyroid drugs. All receptors come from a female donor with Graves disease.

The chain employs TRBV9 and TRBJ2-7; 16 bases map to TRBD2. The V gene end was trimmed by 4 bases and the J gene end by 7 bases; junction bases not matched to a gene: 5. Looked up from germline, CDR1 is SGDLS and CDR2 is YYNGEE. This CDR3 is built from 15 residues. The chain's CDR3 is CASSTSGLAGGEQYF. CDR3 sequence (DNA): TGTGCCAGCAGCACCTCGGGACTAGCGGGAGGGGAGCAGTACTTC.

This clonotype was seen a handful of times. V is TRBV20-1 and J is TRBJ2-7; D call uncertain. Trimming removed 5 bases from V and 0 bases from J, with 17 bases in between. The CDR3 spans 15 residues. From germline, CDR1 is DFQATT and CDR2 SNEGSKA (reference sequence). CDR3 nucleotides: TGCAGTGCTCAACGTATCTTCAAGAGCTCCTACGAGCAGTACTTC. Protein product: CSAQRIFKSSYEQYF.

This clonotype was detected many times. The CDR3 DNA follows: TGTGCCATCAGTGTCGGACTCAACTCTGGAAACACCATATATTTT. Protein sequence: CAISVGLNSGNTIYF. The chain joins TRBV10-3 to TRBJ1-3; D gene unclear. Germline CDR1 and CDR2: ENHRY and SYGVKD. This CDR3 comprises 15 residues. V was pared by 4 bases and J by 0 bases, with 10 bases between.

This clonotype occurred a few times. The chain joins TRBV5-1 to TRBJ2-7, with 8 bases lining up with TRBD1. The CDR3 spans 18 residues. The germline gives CDR1 SGHRS, CDR2 YFSETQ. Losses at the gene ends were 3 bases for V and 2 bases for J; bases not matched to a gene: 16. In DNA form, the CDR3 reads TGCGCCAGCAGCTCTACCTTGAGTACAGGGGGAGGAACCTACGAGCAGTACTTC. It encodes CASSSTLSTGGGTYEQYF.

The genes are TRBV5-1 and TRBJ2-5, with 8 bases matching TRBD1. There are 16 residues in the CDR3. After removal of 0 bases from V and 3 bases from J, the junction contained 7 bases not matched to a gene. Germline CDR1 SGHRS, CDR2 YFSETQ. As DNA, the CDR3 is TGCGCCAGCAGCTTGGCTCCGGGACAGGCGGAAGAGACCCAGTACTTC. This sequence encodes CASSLAPGQAEETQYF.

The table lists this clonotype with a few counts. This chain joins TRBV7-9 and TRBJ2-3; 11 nucleotides agree with TRBD2. J gave up 5 bases and V 8 bases, and 9 bases lay outside the gene matches. The germline gives CDR1 SEHNR, CDR2 FQNEAQ (reference sequence). The CDR3 is made up of 15 amino acids. The CDR3 protein is CASYIAGGPRDTQYF. The DNA of the CDR3 is TGTGCCAGCTACATAGCGGGAGGGCCACGAGATACGCAGTATTTT.

This clonotype has a handful of counts. The rearrangement uses TRBV18 and TRBJ1-4; D uncertain. Germline lookup yields CDR1 KGHSH and CDR2 LQKENI. Between the trimmed V and J ends, which lost 6 bases and 0 bases, there was a span of 11 bases. This CDR3 is 15 amino acids long. This CDR3 is CASSEYTATNEKLFF. Here the CDR3 DNA reads TGTGCCAGCTCGGAGTACACTGCAACTAATGAAAAACTGTTTTTT.

The chain is built from TRBV28 and TRBJ2-4, with D hard to call. The CDR3 has 13 residues. Trimming removed 3 bases from V and 3 bases from J, with 6 bases in between. Germline CDR1 MDHEN, CDR2 SYDVKM. In nucleotides, the CDR3 is TGTGCCAGCAGTTTTTCGCTCAAAAACATTCAGTACTTC. It translates to CASSFSLKNIQYF. Supplemented by reference TRBV28 and TRBJ2-4, the full variable domain reads DVKVTQSSRYLVKRTGEKVFLECVQDMDHENMFWYRQDPGLGLRLIYFSYDVKMKEKGDIPEGYSVSREKKERFSLILESASTNQTSMYLCASSFSLKNIQYFGAGTRLSVL.

This clonotype was seen repeatedly, ten times or more. The chain uses TRBV28 and TRBJ2-5, with TRBD2 matching 7 bases. CDR3 length: 18 residues. Germline V gene sequence: CDR1 MDHEN, CDR2 SYDVKM. V was pared by 4 bases and J by 5 bases, with 19 bases of the junction left unmatched. CDR3 amino acids: CASSSSRLGLRVGETQYF. CDR3 DNA sequence: TGTGCCAGCAGTTCCTCCCGACTGGGACTAAGGGTCGGGGAGACCCAGTACTTC.

Turning to this clonotype: A much larger clone sits a single nucleotide away, making a read error possible. This chain links TRBV12-3 or TRBV12-4 with TRBJ2-2; 10 bases are a match to TRBD2. V lost 4 bases to trimming and J lost 6 bases; unmatched junction nucleotides: 8. The CDR3 sequence is 16 residues long. The CDR3 sequence: CASSYGTSASPGELFF. In DNA, the CDR3 is TGTGCCAGCAGTTATGGGACTAGCGCTAGTCCCGGGGAGCTGTTTTTT.

This clonotype was found many times. The chain employs TRBV9 and TRBJ1-1; D gene ambiguous. Germline V gene lookup returns CDR1 SGDLS and CDR2 YYNGEE. This CDR3 spans 15 amino acids. Trimming took off 0 bases at V and 1 base at J, with 10 bases between the two ends. The CDR3 bases are TGTGCCAGCAGCGTAGAGGCCAGCCAGAACACTGAAGCTTTCTTT. Protein: CASSVEASQNTEAFF.

V gene TRBV19 combines with J gene TRBJ2-3, with D tentatively TRBD2 (5 bases). With 3 bases removed from V and 6 bases from J, the gap between germline ends came to 13 bases. CDR3 length: 14 amino acids. Germline V gene sequence: CDR1 LNHDA, CDR2 SQIVND (reference sequence). The CDR3 here is CASSILRESDTQYF. In DNA, the CDR3 is TGTGCCAGTAGTATCCTGAGGGAATCGGATACGCAGTATTTT.

This clonotype has at least ten counts. The chain is built from TRBV6-1 and TRBJ2-2; weak D call: TRBD1 (5 bases). Trimming removed 2 bases from V and 7 bases from J, with 11 bases in between. There are 14 residues in the CDR3. Germline-derived CDR1 and CDR2 are MNHNS and SASEGT. CDR3 nucleotide sequence: TGTGCCAGCAGTGAAAGCTCAGGGCACGGGGAGCTGTTTTTT. It encodes CASSESSGHGELFF.

This clonotype turned up a few times. The rearrangement links TRBV6-1 to TRBJ1-1; D not resolved. Trimming removed 5 bases at V and 2 bases at J, with 12 bases between. This CDR3 comprises 14 residues. Germline-derived CDR1 and CDR2 are MNHNS and SASEGT. The CDR3 is CASSRYRLNTEAFF. The CDR3 bases are TGTGCCAGCAGTCGTTACCGGCTAAACACTGAAGCTTTCTTT.

In this sample, this clonotype turned up many times. This chain uses TRBV27 with TRBJ2-2; 7 bases line up with TRBD2. Germline V gene sequence: CDR1 MNHEY, CDR2 SMNVEV (reference sequence). CDR3 length: 15 residues. V lost 7 bases and J lost 4; bases outside the gene matches: 9. DNA for the CDR3: TGTGCCAGCACCATAGCAGCGGGATCCACCGGGGAGCTGTTTTTT. It translates to CASTIAAGSTGELFF.

This clonotype was found many times. The chain recombines TRBV24-1 with TRBJ1-1; TRBD1 aligns across 11 bases. Germline V gene sequence: CDR1 KGHDR, CDR2 SFDVKD. The CDR3 sequence is 14 residues long. V was pared by 8 bases and J by 2 bases, with 3 bases of the junction left unmatched. The CDR3 sequence is CATKGQGANTEAFF. The CDR3 DNA sequence: TGTGCCACCAAAGGACAGGGGGCAAACACTGAAGCTTTCTTT.